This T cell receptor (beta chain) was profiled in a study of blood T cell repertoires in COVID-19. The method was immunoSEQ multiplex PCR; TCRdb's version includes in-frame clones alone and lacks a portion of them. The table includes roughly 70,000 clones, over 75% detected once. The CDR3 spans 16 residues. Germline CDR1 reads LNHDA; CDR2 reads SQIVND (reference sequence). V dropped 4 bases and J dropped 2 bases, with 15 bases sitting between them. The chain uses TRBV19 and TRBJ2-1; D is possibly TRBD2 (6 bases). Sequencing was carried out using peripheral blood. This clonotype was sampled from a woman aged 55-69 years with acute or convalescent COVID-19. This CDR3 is CASSKLRETAYNEQFF. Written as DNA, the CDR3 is TGTGCCAGTAGTAAACTGCGGGAAACGGCCTACAATGAGCAGTTCTTC.